The following is a T cell receptor (beta chain) sequence with its context. A quantity of 0.5 to 1 ug RNA underwent reverse transcription using random hexamers. One entry per CDR3 protein, called by TCRdb with MiXCR from the immunoSEQ multiplex PCR reads. In the table there are a few hundred thousand distinct CDR3 sequences, 95% of which are singletons. The data stem from a study of CD8 T cells in Susac syndrome. Sequencing targeted TCR beta in blood CD8+ and CD4+ T cells. Trimming took off 9 bases at V and 6 bases at J, with 10 bases between the two ends. The germline V gene encodes CDR1 KGHDR and CDR2 SFDVKD. The CDR3 is 11 residues long.

Sequencing was performed on CD4+ T cells from PBMCs. The receptor comes from a human donor with multiple sclerosis. The rearrangement uses TRBV24-1 and TRBJ1-2, with D tentatively TRBD1 (6 bases). CDR3 region: CATRGADGYTF. In DNA, the CDR3 is TGTGCCACCCGGGGGGCAGATGGCTACACCTTC.